This is a list of T cell receptor beta chains from one sample in a study of CD8+CD57+ T cells in acquired aplastic anemia. TCRdb re-called the reads with MiXCR, one entry per CDR3 protein. The sample records 150,000 or so distinct CDR3 sequences, just over 50% being singletons. Sequencing was carried out using sorted CD4+, CD8+, or CD8+CD57+ T cells (not recorded which) from PBMCs. The source is a human donor with aplastic anemia. CDR3s include the opening cysteine and the closing phenylalanine or tryptophan. A D gene is named only where the DNA matches it firmly. Expanded clones are given a class, and other clones once, few, many or no size at all.

j_call: TRBJ1-2; clone_size: .; d_call: .; v_call: TRBV6-5; cdr3_length: 13; cdr3_aa: CASSYTGTRGYTF; cdr3_nt: TGTGCCAGCAGTTACACAGGAACGAGGGGCTACACCTTC
j_call: TRBJ2-7; clone_size: .; d_call: .; v_call: TRBV10-1; cdr3_length: 12; cdr3_aa: CAVSPRWYEQYF; cdr3_nt: TGCGCCGTTTCCCCGCGTTGGTACGAGCAGTACTTC
j_call: TRBJ2-5; clone_size: many; d_call: .; v_call: TRBV7-6; cdr3_length: 14; cdr3_aa: CASSPRGYQETQYF; cdr3_nt: TGTGCCAGCAGCCCGAGGGGGTACCAAGAGACCCAGTACTTC
j_call: TRBJ2-6; clone_size: .; d_call: .; v_call: TRBV15; cdr3_length: 15; cdr3_aa: CATSGELGEANVLTF; cdr3_nt: TGTGCCACCAGCGGAGAATTAGGGGAGGCCAACGTCCTGACTTTC
j_call: TRBJ2-7; clone_size: many; d_call: TRBD2; v_call: TRBV19; cdr3_length: 19; cdr3_aa: CASSISHPSMVAGADEQYF; cdr3_nt: TGTGCCAGTAGTATAAGCCACCCCTCGATGGTAGCGGGGGCGGACGAGCAGTACTTC
j_call: TRBJ1-2; clone_size: many; d_call: .; v_call: TRBV9; cdr3_length: 13; cdr3_aa: CASSSTLYYGYTF; cdr3_nt: TGTGCCAGCAGCTCGACCCTTTACTATGGCTACACCTTC
j_call: TRBJ1-1; clone_size: many; d_call: .; v_call: TRBV2; cdr3_length: 12; cdr3_aa: CASKGETFEAFF; cdr3_nt: TGTGCCAGCAAGGGGGAGACTTTTGAAGCTTTCTTT
j_call: TRBJ1-5; clone_size: .; d_call: .; v_call: TRBV2; cdr3_length: 10; cdr3_aa: CASFEGHEHF; cdr3_nt: TGTGCCAGCTTCGAGGGCCACGAGCATTTT
j_call: TRBJ1-5; clone_size: .; d_call: TRBD1; v_call: TRBV10-3; cdr3_length: 13; cdr3_aa: CAISVGTEQPQHF; cdr3_nt: TGTGCCATCAGTGTTGGGACAGAACAGCCCCAGCATTTT
j_call: TRBJ2-7; clone_size: .; d_call: TRBD1; v_call: TRBV7-9; cdr3_length: 14; cdr3_aa: CASSLAQTGYEQYF; cdr3_nt: TGTGCCAGCAGCTTAGCGCAGACAGGGTACGAGCAGTACTTC
j_call: TRBJ1-4; clone_size: once; d_call: .; v_call: TRBV10-3; cdr3_length: 13; cdr3_aa: CAISGDLNEKLFF; cdr3_nt: TGTGCCATCAGTGGGGACCTTAATGAAAAACTGTTTTTT
j_call: TRBJ2-2; clone_size: many; d_call: .; v_call: TRBV4-3; cdr3_length: 14; cdr3_aa: CASSRFKGAGELFF; cdr3_nt: TGCGCCAGCAGCCGATTTAAGGGGGCCGGGGAGCTGTTTTTT
j_call: TRBJ2-7; clone_size: once; d_call: .; v_call: TRBV7-9; cdr3_length: 14; cdr3_aa: CASSLRDNSYEQYF; cdr3_nt: TGTGCCAGCAGCTTACGCGACAACTCCTACGAGCAGTACTTC
j_call: TRBJ2-3; clone_size: .; d_call: TRBD1; v_call: TRBV20-1; cdr3_length: 12; cdr3_aa: CSGTGLTDTQYF; cdr3_nt: TGCAGTGGGACAGGTCTCACAGATACGCAGTATTTT
j_call: TRBJ1-1; clone_size: once; d_call: .; v_call: TRBV20-1; cdr3_length: 14; cdr3_aa: CSASSGLLNTEAFF; cdr3_nt: TGCAGTGCTTCCTCAGGACTCCTGAACACTGAAGCTTTCTTT
j_call: TRBJ2-7; clone_size: few; d_call: TRBD2; v_call: TRBV29-1; cdr3_length: 12; cdr3_aa: CSVGTSGYEQYF; cdr3_nt: TGCAGCGTTGGGACTAGCGGGTACGAGCAGTACTTC